This T cell receptor (beta chain) appears in the sequencing data of a study of OX40 agonist ivuxolimab in advanced cancers. The wider study: It was permissible to have had prior anti-PD-1, anti-PD-L1 or anti-CTLA-4 therapy, and approximately 40% had some.

Study-wide findings and caveats: CD4+ and CD8+ T cells in blood underwent clonal expansion by week 6 at 0.1 to 3.0 mg/kg.

Using immunoSEQ multiplex PCR, the repertoire was profiled, and TCRdb retains in-frame clones only, with some absent. The repertoire has around 92,000 clones, approximately 95% of them found once; the top ten carry about 0.19%. Per germline, CDR1 MNHEY and CDR2 SVGAGI. V lost 0 bases to trimming and J lost 0 bases, with 8 bases between them. The CDR3 is 16 amino acids. As to this clone: The antigen is undetermined.

The sequence came from an adult with an advanced solid tumor such as melanoma, head and neck, liver or kidney cancer. The J gene is TRBJ1-4, the V gene TRBV6-5; D gene unclear. The sequenced sample was CD4+ or CD8+ T cells sorted from blood, obtained in a trial of the OX40 agonist ivuxolimab. In DNA form, the CDR3 reads TGTGCCAGCAGTTACTCGTGGGTACCAACTAATGAAAAACTGTTTTTT. Its translation: CASSYSWVPTNEKLFF.